This T cell receptor (beta chain) was identified during a study of T cells in tuberculosis. TCRdb's copy holds only in-frame clones and misses some; the assay was immunoSEQ multiplex PCR. The sample has tens of thousands of clones; 90% to 95% are singletons. Unmatched junction bases numbered 7, after V lost 5 bases and J lost 1 base. CDR1 is GTSNPN and CDR2 is SVGIG in the germline V gene (reference sequence). The CDR3 has 15 residues. The TCR sequence derives from a donor aged 10 to 29 with latent tuberculosis or without tuberculosis infection. The chain recombines TRBV30 with TRBJ1-3; TRBD1 matches 8 bases. Source material: PBMCs. The CDR3 is CAWRTGSISGNTIYF. Here the CDR3 DNA reads TGTGCCTGGCGGACAGGGTCGATATCTGGAAACACCATATATTTT.